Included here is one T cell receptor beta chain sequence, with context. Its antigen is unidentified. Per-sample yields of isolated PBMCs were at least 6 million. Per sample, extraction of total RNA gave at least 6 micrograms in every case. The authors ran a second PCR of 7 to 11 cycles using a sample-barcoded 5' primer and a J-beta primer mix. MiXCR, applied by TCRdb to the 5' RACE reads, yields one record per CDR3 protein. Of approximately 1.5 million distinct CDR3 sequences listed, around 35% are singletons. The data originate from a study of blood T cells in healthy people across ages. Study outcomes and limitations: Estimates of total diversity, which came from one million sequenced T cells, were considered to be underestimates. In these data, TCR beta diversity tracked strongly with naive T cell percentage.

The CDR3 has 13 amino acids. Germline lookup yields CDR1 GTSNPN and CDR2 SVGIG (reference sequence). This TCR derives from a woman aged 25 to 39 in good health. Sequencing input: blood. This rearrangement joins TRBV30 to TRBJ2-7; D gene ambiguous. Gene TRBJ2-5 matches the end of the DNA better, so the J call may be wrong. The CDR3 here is CAWSVDGVETQYF. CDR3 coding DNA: TGTGCCTGGAGTGTTGATGGTGTGGAGACCCAGTACTTC.